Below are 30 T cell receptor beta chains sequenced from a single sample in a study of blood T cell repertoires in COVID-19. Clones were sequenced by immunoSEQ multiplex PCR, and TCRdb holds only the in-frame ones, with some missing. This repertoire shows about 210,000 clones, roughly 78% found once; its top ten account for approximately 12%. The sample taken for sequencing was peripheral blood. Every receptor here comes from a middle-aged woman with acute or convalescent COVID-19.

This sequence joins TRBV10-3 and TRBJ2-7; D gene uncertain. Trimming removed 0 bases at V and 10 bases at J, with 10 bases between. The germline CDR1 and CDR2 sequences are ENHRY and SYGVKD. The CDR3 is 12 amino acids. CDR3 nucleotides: TGTGCCATCAGTGAGTCTACTGGAGTCCAGTACTTC. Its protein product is CAISESTGVQYF.

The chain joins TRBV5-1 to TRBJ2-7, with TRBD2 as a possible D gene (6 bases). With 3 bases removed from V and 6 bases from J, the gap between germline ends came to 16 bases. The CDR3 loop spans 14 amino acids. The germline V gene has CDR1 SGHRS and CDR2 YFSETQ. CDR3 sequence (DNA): TGCGCCAGCAGCTGGGACTCACAGGTCCCCGAGCAGTACTTC. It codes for CASSWDSQVPEQYF.

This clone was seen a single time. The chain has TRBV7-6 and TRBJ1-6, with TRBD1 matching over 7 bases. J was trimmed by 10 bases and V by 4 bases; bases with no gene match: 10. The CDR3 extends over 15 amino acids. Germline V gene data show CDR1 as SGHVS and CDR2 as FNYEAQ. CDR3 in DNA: TGTGCCAGCAGCTCAGAGACAGGGTTTGGATCACCCCTCCACTTT. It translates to CASSSETGFGSPLHF.

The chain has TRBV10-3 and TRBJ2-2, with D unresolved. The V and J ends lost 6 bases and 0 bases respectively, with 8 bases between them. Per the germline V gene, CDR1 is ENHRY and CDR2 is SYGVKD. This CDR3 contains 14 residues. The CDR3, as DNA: TGTGCCATCAGACGCGGCGCGAACACCGGGGAGCTGTTTTTT. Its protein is CAIRRGANTGELFF.

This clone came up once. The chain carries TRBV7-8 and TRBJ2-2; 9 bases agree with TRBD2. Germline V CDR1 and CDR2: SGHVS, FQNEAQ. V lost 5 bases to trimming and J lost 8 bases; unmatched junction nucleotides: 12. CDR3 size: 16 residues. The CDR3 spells CASSQRGTSNPGELFF. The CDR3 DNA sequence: TGTGCCAGCAGCCAACGCGGGACTAGCAATCCGGGGGAGCTGTTTTTT.

The CDR3 DNA reads as TGTGCCAGCAGCCTAGCGGGGGGGCTCTCCAATGAGCAGTTCTTC. Translating gives CASSLAGGLSNEQFF. The chain uses TRBV6-5 and TRBJ2-1; 12 nucleotides agree with TRBD2. Trimming removed 6 bases from V and 6 bases from J; junction bases left unmatched: 6. Germline loops: CDR1 MNHEY, CDR2 SVGAGI. The CDR3 runs 15 residues.

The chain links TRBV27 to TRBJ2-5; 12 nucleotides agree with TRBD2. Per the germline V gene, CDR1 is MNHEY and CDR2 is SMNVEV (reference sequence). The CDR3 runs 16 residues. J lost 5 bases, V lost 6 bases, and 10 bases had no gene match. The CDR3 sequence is CASRPLAGGPEETQYF. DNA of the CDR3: TGTGCCAGCAGGCCCCTAGCGGGAGGGCCGGAGGAGACCCAGTACTTC.

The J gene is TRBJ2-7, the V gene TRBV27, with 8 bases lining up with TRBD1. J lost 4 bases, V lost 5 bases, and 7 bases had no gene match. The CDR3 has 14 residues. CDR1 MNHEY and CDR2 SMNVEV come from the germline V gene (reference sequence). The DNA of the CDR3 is TGTGCCAGCAGTAAGGGACAGGACCCATACGAGCAGTACTTC. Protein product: CASSKGQDPYEQYF.

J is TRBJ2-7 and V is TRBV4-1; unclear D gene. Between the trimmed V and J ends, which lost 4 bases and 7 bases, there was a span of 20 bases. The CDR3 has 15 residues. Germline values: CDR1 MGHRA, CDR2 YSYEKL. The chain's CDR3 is CASSPTPVRSFEQYF. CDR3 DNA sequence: TGCGCCAGCAGCCCTACTCCGGTCAGGTCTTTTGAGCAGTACTTC.

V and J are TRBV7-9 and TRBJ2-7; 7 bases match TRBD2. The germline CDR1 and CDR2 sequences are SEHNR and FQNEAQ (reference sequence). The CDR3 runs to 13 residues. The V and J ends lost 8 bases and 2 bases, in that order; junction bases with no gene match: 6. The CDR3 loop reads CASAWGGPYEQYF. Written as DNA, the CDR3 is TGTGCCAGCGCTTGGGGGGGTCCCTACGAGCAGTACTTC.

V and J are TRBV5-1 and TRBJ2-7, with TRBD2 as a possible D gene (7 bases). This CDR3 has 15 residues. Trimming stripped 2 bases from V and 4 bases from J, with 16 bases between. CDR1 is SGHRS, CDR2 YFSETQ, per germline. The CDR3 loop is CASSFGGGGYYEQYF. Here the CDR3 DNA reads TGCGCCAGCAGCTTTGGGGGCGGGGGCTATTACGAGCAGTACTTC. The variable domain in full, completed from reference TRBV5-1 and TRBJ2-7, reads KAGVTQTPRYLIKTRGQQVTLSCSPISGHRSVSWYQQTPGQGLQFLFEYFSETQRNKGNFPGRFSGRQFSNSRSEMNVSTLELGDSALYLCASSFGGGGYYEQYFGPGTRLTVT.

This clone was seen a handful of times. In DNA, the CDR3 is TGTGCCAGCAAACAGCTTAACTATGGCTACACCTTC. Amino acids: CASKQLNYGYTF. The chain employs TRBV6-5 and TRBJ1-2; no firm D call. The V end lost 7 bases, the J end lost 1 base, and 7 bases lay between the germline ends. This CDR3 has 12 amino acids. The germline V gene encodes CDR1 MNHEY and CDR2 SVGAGI.

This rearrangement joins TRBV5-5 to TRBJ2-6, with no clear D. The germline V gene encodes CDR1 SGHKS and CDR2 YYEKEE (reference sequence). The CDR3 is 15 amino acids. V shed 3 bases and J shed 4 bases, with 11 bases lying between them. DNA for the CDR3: TGTGCCAGCAGCTGGGCCGAGTCGGGGGCCAACGTCCTGACTTTC. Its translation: CASSWAESGANVLTF.

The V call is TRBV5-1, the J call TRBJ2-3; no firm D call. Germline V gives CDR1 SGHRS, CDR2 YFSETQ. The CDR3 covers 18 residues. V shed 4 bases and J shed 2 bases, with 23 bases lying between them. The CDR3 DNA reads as TGCGCCAGCAGCCTCGCTAACAACCTTGACTTACCCACAGATACGCAGTATTTT. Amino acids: CASSLANNLDLPTDTQYF.

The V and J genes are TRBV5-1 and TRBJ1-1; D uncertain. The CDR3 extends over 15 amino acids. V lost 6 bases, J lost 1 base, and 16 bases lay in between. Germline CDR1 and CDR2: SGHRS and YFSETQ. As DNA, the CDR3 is TGCGCCAGCAAACCCGGCGGCTTGGAGAACACTGAAGCTTTCTTT. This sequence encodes CASKPGGLENTEAFF.

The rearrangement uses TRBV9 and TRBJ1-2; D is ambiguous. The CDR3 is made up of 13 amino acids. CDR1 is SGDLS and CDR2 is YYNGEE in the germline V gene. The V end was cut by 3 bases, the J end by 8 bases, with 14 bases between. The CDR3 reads CASSAPGVHGYTF. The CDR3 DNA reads TGTGCCAGCAGCGCCCCGGGTGTTCACGGCTACACCTTC.

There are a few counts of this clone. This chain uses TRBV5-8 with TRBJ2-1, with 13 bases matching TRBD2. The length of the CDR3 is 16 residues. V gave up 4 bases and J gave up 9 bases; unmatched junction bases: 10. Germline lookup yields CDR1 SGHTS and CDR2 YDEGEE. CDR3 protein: CASSRGTGTSGVEQFF. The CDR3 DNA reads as TGTGCCAGCAGCCGGGGAACCGGGACTAGCGGGGTTGAGCAGTTCTTC.

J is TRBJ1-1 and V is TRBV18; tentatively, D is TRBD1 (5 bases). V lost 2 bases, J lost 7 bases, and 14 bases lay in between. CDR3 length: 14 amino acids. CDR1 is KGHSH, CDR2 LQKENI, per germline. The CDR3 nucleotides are TGTGCCAGCTCACCAGCCGGAGGGCAGGGTGAAGCTTTCTTT. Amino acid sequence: CASSPAGGQGEAFF.

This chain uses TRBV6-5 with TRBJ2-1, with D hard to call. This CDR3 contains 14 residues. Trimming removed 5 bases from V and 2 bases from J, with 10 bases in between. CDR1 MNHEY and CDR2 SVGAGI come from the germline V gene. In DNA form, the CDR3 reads TGTGCCAGCAGTCAGCTAGTGGCCTACAATGAGCAGTTCTTC. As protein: CASSQLVAYNEQFF.

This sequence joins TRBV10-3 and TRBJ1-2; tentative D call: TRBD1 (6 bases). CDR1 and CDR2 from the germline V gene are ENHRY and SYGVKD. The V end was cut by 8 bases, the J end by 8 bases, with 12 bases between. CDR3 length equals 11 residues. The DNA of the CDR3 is TGTGCCATCGTGGCAGGGGAAGGCTACACCTTC. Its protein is CAIVAGEGYTF.

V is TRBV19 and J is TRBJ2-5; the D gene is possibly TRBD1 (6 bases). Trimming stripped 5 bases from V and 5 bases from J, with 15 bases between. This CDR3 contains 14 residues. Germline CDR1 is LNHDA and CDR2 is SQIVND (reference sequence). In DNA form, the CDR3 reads TGTGCCAGTAGTGTCACGACAGGCTCTGAGACCCAGTACTTC. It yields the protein CASSVTTGSETQYF.

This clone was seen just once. The DNA for the CDR3 is TGTGCCAGCAGTCCGGGACATAACTACGAGCAGTACTTC. This gives the protein CASSPGHNYEQYF. V is TRBV27 and J is TRBJ2-7; tentatively, D is TRBD1 (6 bases). The CDR3 has 13 amino acids. Per germline, CDR1 MNHEY and CDR2 SMNVEV (reference sequence). With 5 bases removed from V and 3 bases from J, the gap between germline ends came to 11 bases.

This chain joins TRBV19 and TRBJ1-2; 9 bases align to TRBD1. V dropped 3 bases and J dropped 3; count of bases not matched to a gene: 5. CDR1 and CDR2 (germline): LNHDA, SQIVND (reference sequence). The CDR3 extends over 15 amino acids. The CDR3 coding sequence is TGTGCCAGTAGTATGCCCCGGACAGGGGACTATGGCTACACCTTC. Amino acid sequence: CASSMPRTGDYGYTF.

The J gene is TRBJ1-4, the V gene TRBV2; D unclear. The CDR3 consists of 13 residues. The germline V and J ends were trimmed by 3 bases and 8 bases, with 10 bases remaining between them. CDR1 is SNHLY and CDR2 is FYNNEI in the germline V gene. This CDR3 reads CASSEIPGEKLFF. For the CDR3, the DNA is TGTGCCAGCAGTGAGATCCCGGGAGAAAAACTGTTTTTT.

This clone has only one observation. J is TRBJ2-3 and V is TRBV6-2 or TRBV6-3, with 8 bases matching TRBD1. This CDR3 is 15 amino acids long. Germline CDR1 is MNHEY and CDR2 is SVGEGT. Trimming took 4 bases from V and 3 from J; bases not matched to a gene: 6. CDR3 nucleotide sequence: TGTGCCAGCAGTTTTCAGGACAGGGCAACAGATACGCAGTATTTT. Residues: CASSFQDRATDTQYF.

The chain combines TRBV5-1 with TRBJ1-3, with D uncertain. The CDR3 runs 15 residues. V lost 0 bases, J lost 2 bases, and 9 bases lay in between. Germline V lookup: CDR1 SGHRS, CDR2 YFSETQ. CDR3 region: CASSLEVRPGNTIYF. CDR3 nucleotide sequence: TGCGCCAGCAGCTTGGAGGTCAGGCCTGGAAACACCATATATTTT. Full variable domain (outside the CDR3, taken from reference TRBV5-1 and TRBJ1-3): KAGVTQTPRYLIKTRGQQVTLSCSPISGHRSVSWYQQTPGQGLQFLFEYFSETQRNKGNFPGRFSGRQFSNSRSEMNVSTLELGDSALYLCASSLEVRPGNTIYFGEGSWLTVV.

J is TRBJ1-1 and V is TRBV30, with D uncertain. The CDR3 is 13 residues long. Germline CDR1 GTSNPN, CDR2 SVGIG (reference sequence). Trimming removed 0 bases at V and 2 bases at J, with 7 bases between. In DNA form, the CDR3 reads TGTGCCTGGAGTGTGGCGGGAAACACTGAAGCTTTCTTT. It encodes CAWSVAGNTEAFF.

Here the CDR3 reads CARSPRLAPAYEQYF. The CDR3 DNA reads TGTGCCAGAAGCCCACGACTAGCGCCAGCCTACGAGCAGTACTTC. V usage is TRBV5-3 and J usage is TRBJ2-7; TRBD2 aligns across 8 bases. TRBV5-3 is labeled an ORF, and its function is uncertain. The CDR3 sequence is 15 residues long. The V gene end was trimmed by 4 bases and the J gene end by 2 bases; junction bases not matched to a gene: 8.

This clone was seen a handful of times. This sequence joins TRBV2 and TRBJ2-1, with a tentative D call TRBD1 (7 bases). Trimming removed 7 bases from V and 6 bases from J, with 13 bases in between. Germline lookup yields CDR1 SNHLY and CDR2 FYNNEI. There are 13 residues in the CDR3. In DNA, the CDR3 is TGTGCCAGCAACTTCCAGGGGGGCAATGAGCAGTTCTTC. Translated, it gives CASNFQGGNEQFF.

CDR3 in DNA: TGTGCCAGCAGCTCAGCGGGAGGGAGGGCAGATACGCAGTATTTT. Its translation is CASSSAGGRADTQYF. The rearrangement uses TRBV7-2 and TRBJ2-3; TRBD2 agrees at 10 bases. With V trimmed by 4 bases and J by 4 bases, 5 bases remained unmatched. The CDR3 has 15 amino acids. Germline V gives CDR1 SGHTA, CDR2 FQGNSA.